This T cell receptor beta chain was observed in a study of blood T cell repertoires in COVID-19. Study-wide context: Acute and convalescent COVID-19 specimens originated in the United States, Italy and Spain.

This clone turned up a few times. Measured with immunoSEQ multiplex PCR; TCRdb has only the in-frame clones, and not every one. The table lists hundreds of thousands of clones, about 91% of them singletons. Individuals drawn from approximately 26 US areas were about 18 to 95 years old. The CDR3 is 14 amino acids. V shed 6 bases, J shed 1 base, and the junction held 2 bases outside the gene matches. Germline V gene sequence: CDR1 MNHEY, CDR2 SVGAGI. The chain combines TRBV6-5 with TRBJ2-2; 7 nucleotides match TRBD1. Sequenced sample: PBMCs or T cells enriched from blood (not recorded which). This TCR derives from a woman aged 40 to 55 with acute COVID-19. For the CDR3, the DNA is TGTGCCAGCAGCGACAGGGAGAACACCGGGGAGCTGTTTTTT. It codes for CASSDRENTGELFF.